One and the same sample provided the 30 T cell receptor beta chains below, sequenced in a study of blood T cell repertoires in COVID-19 (dated by TCRdb to 2018 to 2021). The receptor library was made with the immunoSEQ multiplex PCR assay. TCRdb limited this immuneACCESS table to in-frame rearrangements with V and J called. A share of clones is missing; checked studies link under half to unresolved V genes, and the rest is unexplained. In this sample the table shows a few hundred thousand clones, roughly 80% of which occur a single time. The top ten constitute 4.6% of the sample. Sequences were obtained from peripheral blood. The receptors stem from a man aged 60 to 69 who had recovered from COVID-19.

This chain joins TRBV9 and TRBJ2-1; possible D gene TRBD1, 5 bases. The CDR3 length is 20 residues. Looked up from germline, CDR1 is SGDLS and CDR2 is YYNGEE. V was shortened by 4 bases and J by 3 bases, with 29 bases between the two germline ends. CDR3 coding DNA: TGTGCCAGCAGCCCACAAGCCCGCCAAACCCGGACAAACCTCTACAATGAGCAGTTCTTC. Translating gives CASSPQARQTRTNLYNEQFF. The full variable domain, completed using reference TRBV9 and TRBJ2-1, is DSGVTQTPKHLITATGQRVTLRCSPRSGDLSVYWYQQSLDQGLQFLIQYYNGEERAKGNILERFSAQQFPDLHSELNLSSLELGDSALYFCASSPQARQTRTNLYNEQFFGPGTRLTVL.

This clone turned up a few times. Other DNA sequences from this sample encode an identical CDR3 as well. The chain couples TRBV19 to TRBJ2-7; D is possibly TRBD2 (6 bases). Germline V gene sequence: CDR1 LNHDA, CDR2 SQIVND (reference sequence). The CDR3 consists of 13 residues. Trimming removed 3 bases from V and 2 bases from J, with 8 bases in between. Here the CDR3 DNA reads TGTGCCAGTAGTATCCGCGGGACCTACGAGCAGTACTTC. Residues: CASSIRGTYEQYF.

The V gene is TRBV28, the J gene TRBJ1-5; 9 positions agree with TRBD1. This CDR3 region has 16 residues. Germline CDR1 reads MDHEN; CDR2 reads SYDVKM. Losses at the gene ends were 6 bases for V and 4 bases for J; bases not matched to a gene: 10. This CDR3 is CASSEQGAGVNQPQHF. DNA for the CDR3: TGTGCCAGCAGCGAACAGGGGGCTGGGGTTAATCAGCCCCAGCATTTT.

V gene TRBV2 combines with J gene TRBJ1-3; D is perhaps TRBD1 (6 bases). V dropped 6 bases and J dropped 6 bases, with 15 bases sitting between them. The length of the CDR3 is 14 residues. Germline V gene sequence: CDR1 SNHLY, CDR2 FYNNEI. For the CDR3, the DNA is TGTGCCAGCAGCTTACCGGGACACACAAACACCATATATTTT. It is translated as CASSLPGHTNTIYF.

CDR3 in amino acids: CASSPSSDTEAFF. CDR3 nucleotide sequence: TGTGCCAGCTCGCCATCCTCTGACACTGAAGCTTTCTTT. The genes are TRBV18 and TRBJ1-1; D gene uncertain. The CDR3 contains 13 residues. The germline V and J ends were trimmed by 6 bases and 3 bases, with 11 bases remaining between them. Germline V gene data show CDR1 as KGHSH and CDR2 as LQKENI.

The genes are TRBV28 and TRBJ2-3; 11 nucleotides match TRBD1. The CDR3 is 15 amino acids. V shed 1 base and J 7 bases; nucleotides not matched to a gene: 4. The germline V gene encodes CDR1 MDHEN and CDR2 SYDVKM. CDR3: CASSLSGTGGHTQYF. The CDR3 nucleotides read TGTGCCAGCAGTTTATCCGGGACAGGGGGGCATACGCAGTATTTT.

The CDR3 DNA follows: TGTGCCAGCAGCCCCAGCCAGGGGGCTCTCGAGCAGTACTTC. Residues: CASSPSQGALEQYF. The chain couples TRBV7-6 to TRBJ2-7, with TRBD1 matching over 8 bases. V trimming: 5 bases; J trimming: 6 bases; junction bases outside the gene matches: 9. Germline CDR1 and CDR2: SGHVS and FNYEAQ. The CDR3 runs to 14 residues.

The chain is built from TRBV6-6 and TRBJ2-7; 7 positions match TRBD1. From germline, CDR1 is MNHNY and CDR2 SVGAGI (reference sequence). The CDR3 sequence is 16 residues long. J was trimmed by 1 base and V by 6 bases; bases with no gene match: 12. In nucleotides, the CDR3 is TGTGCCAGCAGCTCCAAAGGACAGGATGTATCCTACGAGCAGTACTTC. Its protein product is CASSSKGQDVSYEQYF.

The CDR3 DNA sequence: TGTGCCAGCAGCCAAGAGTCGGTGGGGCAACCAGGAGCTTTCTTT. It translates to CASSQESVGQPGAFF. The rearrangement uses TRBV3-1 (or the pseudogene TRBV3-2) and TRBJ1-1; D may be TRBD1 (5 bases). The CDR3 extends over 15 amino acids. Germline lookup yields CDR1 LGHDT and CDR2 YNNKEL (reference sequence). Trimming cost V 0 bases and J 10 bases, with 18 bases left between them.

The J gene is TRBJ2-7, the V gene TRBV7-2; 9 bases are a match to TRBD2. Germline trimming cut 5 bases from V and 5 bases from J; bases unmatched to any gene: 7. The CDR3 is made up of 14 amino acids. Germline CDR1 and CDR2: SGHTA and FQGNSA. The CDR3 protein is CASSQGLARNEQYF. The CDR3 DNA reads TGTGCCAGCAGCCAAGGACTAGCGAGGAACGAGCAGTACTTC.

The J gene is TRBJ2-7, the V gene TRBV19, with 8 bases that match TRBD1. After removal of 5 bases from V and 2 bases from J, the junction contained 8 bases not matched to a gene. Germline V lookup: CDR1 LNHDA, CDR2 SQIVND (reference sequence). CDR3 length: 15 residues. CDR3 DNA: TGTGCCAGTAGTCGGACAGGGAAGGGAGCCTACGAGCAGTACTTC. As protein: CASSRTGKGAYEQYF.

Worth noting for this clone: In the same sample, other DNA sequences code for this CDR3. V is TRBV24-1 and J is TRBJ2-5; 8 positions agree with TRBD1. CDR1 and CDR2 (germline): KGHDR, SFDVKD. Germline trimming cut 3 bases from V and 4 bases from J; bases unmatched to any gene: 6. The CDR3 is 15 residues long. The CDR3 here is CATSDPRQGRETQYF. The CDR3 DNA follows: TGTGCCACCAGTGATCCCCGACAGGGGAGAGAGACCCAGTACTTC.

This clone was picked up one time. The chain has TRBV28 and TRBJ1-6, with TRBD1 matching over 9 bases. This CDR3 contains 15 residues. Trimming at V came to 5 bases and at J to 9 bases, leaving 8 bases not matched to a gene. CDR1 MDHEN and CDR2 SYDVKM come from the germline V gene. DNA of the CDR3: TGTGCCAGCAGTCCTAGACAGGGGGTCTCTTCACCCCTCCACTTT. Protein: CASSPRQGVSSPLHF.

Comment on this clone: Mismatch with germline at one junction end may stem from a read error. V and J are TRBV7-7 and TRBJ2-3; D uncertain. The germline CDR1 and CDR2 sequences are SSHAT and FNYEAQ (reference sequence). The CDR3 runs to 13 residues. CDR3 in DNA: TGTGCTAGCAGCTTAGTAGGCACAGATACGCAGTATTTT. Encoded protein: CASSLVGTDTQYF. Variable domain in full (rest from reference TRBV7-7 and TRBJ2-3): GAGVSQSPRYKVTKRGQDVTLRCDPISSHATLYWYQQALGQGPEFLTYFNYEAQPDKSGLPSDRFSAERPEGSISTLTIQRTEQRDSAMYRCASSLVGTDTQYFGPGTRLTVL.

The CDR3 protein is CASSRGSENEQYF. CDR3 coding DNA: TGTGCCAGCAGTAGGGGCTCTGAAAACGAGCAGTACTTC. This rearrangement joins TRBV9 to TRBJ2-7; D is possibly TRBD1 (5 bases). Trimming removed 5 bases at V and 5 bases at J, with 14 bases between. The germline CDR1 and CDR2 sequences are SGDLS and YYNGEE. The CDR3 runs 13 residues.

The J gene is TRBJ2-7, the V gene TRBV28; D perhaps matches TRBD1 (5 bases). The CDR3 sequence is 13 residues long. Deletions cut 5 bases from V and 2 bases from J, with 10 bases between. The germline CDR1 and CDR2 sequences are MDHEN and SYDVKM. This chain's CDR3 is CASSPDSAYEQYF. The CDR3 DNA sequence: TGTGCCAGCAGTCCAGACAGTGCCTACGAGCAGTACTTC.

The chain couples TRBV18 to TRBJ1-1; 9 nucleotides match TRBD1. The CDR3 spans 14 residues. With V trimmed by 5 bases and J by 3 bases, 4 bases remained unmatched. CDR1 KGHSH and CDR2 LQKENI come from the germline V gene. The CDR3 loop is CASSKDRGDTEAFF. The CDR3 region has the DNA TGTGCCAGCTCAAAGGACAGGGGCGACACTGAAGCTTTCTTT.

The V and J genes are TRBV18 and TRBJ2-5, with 8 positions matching TRBD1. The CDR3 covers 14 residues. From germline, CDR1 is KGHSH and CDR2 LQKENI. Unmatched junction bases numbered 4, after V lost 4 bases and J lost 3 bases. CDR3 bases: TGTGCCAGCTCACGAGGACAGGGTAAAGAGACCCAGTACTTC. As protein: CASSRGQGKETQYF. Using reference TRBV18 and TRBJ2-5 for the parts outside the CDR3, the full variable domain is NAGVMQNPRHLVRRRGQEARLRCSPMKGHSHVYWYRQLPEEGLKFMVYLQKENIIDESGMPKERFSAEFPKEGPSILRIQQVVRGDSAAYFCASSRGQGKETQYFGPGTRLLVL.

In its sample, this clone was seen once. The chain combines TRBV4-1 with TRBJ2-3, with D perhaps TRBD1 (5 bases). V was cut by 3 bases and J by 1 base, with 11 bases left in between. Germline values: CDR1 MGHRA, CDR2 YSYEKL. This CDR3 region has 15 residues. The CDR3 reads CASSQQGSGTDTQYF. Here the CDR3 DNA reads TGCGCCAGCAGCCAGCAGGGAAGTGGCACAGATACGCAGTATTTT.

CDR3 nucleotides: TGTGCCAGCTCACCACCGGACAGACCCGGCTACACCTTC. It specifies CASSPPDRPGYTF. This chain links TRBV18 with TRBJ1-2; possibly TRBD1 for D (6 bases). Trimming shortened V by 0 bases and J by 8 bases, and 10 bases separated the two germline ends. The CDR3 length is 13 residues. Per germline, CDR1 KGHSH and CDR2 LQKENI.

The chain joins TRBV19 to TRBJ2-3; possibly TRBD1 for D (5 bases). This CDR3 is 15 amino acids long. Per germline, CDR1 LNHDA and CDR2 SQIVND (reference sequence). With 4 bases removed from V and 4 bases from J, the gap between germline ends came to 15 bases. CDR3: CASSTGRRGPDTQYF. The DNA of the CDR3 is TGTGCCAGTAGTACCGGCCGAAGGGGCCCAGATACGCAGTATTTT.

The chain joins TRBV3-1 (or the pseudogene TRBV3-2) to TRBJ2-1, with 11 nucleotides matching TRBD2. Germline V gene data show CDR1 as LGHDT and CDR2 as YNNKEL (reference sequence). The CDR3 length is 16 residues. The V gene end was trimmed by 4 bases and the J gene end by 4 bases; junction bases not matched to a gene: 6. This CDR3 reads CASSRGLAGGYNEQFF. The CDR3 DNA reads TGTGCCAGCAGCCGTGGGCTAGCGGGGGGATACAATGAGCAGTTCTTC.

V and J are TRBV7-9 and TRBJ2-7, with D perhaps matching TRBD1 (5 bases). The V gene's germline CDR1 is SEHNR and CDR2 FQNEAQ (reference sequence). Trimming removed 1 base at V and 1 base at J, with 11 bases between. CDR3 size: 15 residues. CDR3 sequence reads: CASSLVGQESYEQYF. The CDR3 bases are TGTGCCAGCAGCTTAGTGGGGCAGGAATCCTACGAGCAGTACTTC.

This chain links TRBV28 with TRBJ2-7; 8 bases line up with TRBD1. Germline-derived CDR1 and CDR2 are MDHEN and SYDVKM. The CDR3 is 14 residues long. Losses at the gene ends were 5 bases for V and 7 bases for J; bases not matched to a gene: 10. The CDR3 protein is CASSPWTGSSEQYF. The CDR3 nucleotides read TGTGCCAGCAGTCCCTGGACAGGGTCTTCGGAGCAGTACTTC. Drawing the rest from reference TRBV28 and TRBJ2-7, the complete variable domain is DVKVTQSSRYLVKRTGEKVFLECVQDMDHENMFWYRQDPGLGLRLIYFSYDVKMKEKGDIPEGYSVSREKKERFSLILESASTNQTSMYLCASSPWTGSSEQYFGPGTRLTVT.

The chain recombines TRBV4-1 with TRBJ2-4; 7 bases line up with TRBD1. V shed 6 bases, J shed 4 bases, and the junction held 6 bases outside the gene matches. Germline V lookup: CDR1 MGHRA, CDR2 YSYEKL. CDR3 length equals 14 residues. The CDR3 DNA reads as TGCGCCAGCAGAGATCCGACAGGGAAAAACATTCAGTACTTC. Its translation: CASRDPTGKNIQYF.

The chain uses TRBV5-8 and TRBJ2-1; 7 bases match TRBD2. The CDR3 consists of 13 residues. In germline, CDR1 is SGHTS, CDR2 YDEGEE. Trimming took 2 bases from V and 4 from J; bases not matched to a gene: 0. As DNA, the CDR3 is TGTGCCAGCAGCTTTAGCGGGTACAATGAGCAGTTCTTC. It is translated as CASSFSGYNEQFF.

The chain joins TRBV3-1 (or the pseudogene TRBV3-2) to TRBJ1-2; a weak D match, TRBD1 (5 bases). This CDR3 spans 13 amino acids. V shed 3 bases and J shed 8 bases, with 13 bases lying between them. CDR1 LGHDT and CDR2 YNNKEL come from the germline V gene (reference sequence). CDR3 sequence (DNA): TGTGCCAGCAGCCAGGCGGGGCTGGGGGGCTACACCTTC. Residues: CASSQAGLGGYTF.

The rearrangement joins TRBV7-2 to TRBJ1-5; no reliable D call. The CDR3 has 13 residues. CDR1 is SGHTA and CDR2 is FQGNSA in the germline V gene. Trimming left V 3 bases short and J 2 bases short, with 5 bases between. The CDR3 spells CASSFRGNQPQHF. The CDR3 nucleotides are TGTGCCAGCAGCTTCCGGGGCAATCAGCCCCAGCATTTT.

This clone was seen only once. The CDR3 loop is CASSLGAGSRETQYF. The CDR3 nucleotides are TGCGCCAGCAGCTTGGGGGCAGGGTCGAGGGAGACCCAGTACTTC. The V and J genes are TRBV5-1 and TRBJ2-5; TRBD1 might be the D (5 bases). This CDR3 has 15 amino acids. V gave up 0 bases and J gave up 5 bases, with 14 bases separating them. From germline, CDR1 is SGHRS and CDR2 YFSETQ.

The J gene is TRBJ2-3, the V gene TRBV5-1, with a weak D call TRBD2 (6 bases). Deletions cut 5 bases from V and 0 bases from J, with 7 bases between. The CDR3 is 13 amino acids. CDR1 SGHRS and CDR2 YFSETQ come from the germline V gene. The DNA of the CDR3 is TGCGCCAGCAGAAGCGGGAGCACAGATACGCAGTATTTT. Its protein product is CASRSGSTDTQYF.